These T cell receptor beta chains were read from a single sample in a study of shared clonotypes between healthy human individuals. Data came from immunoSEQ multiplex PCR; TCRdb stores just in-frame clones and leaves some out. The table records some 600,000 clones, roughly 96% of them present only once. The sample comprised naive CD8+ T cells sorted from blood. Receptor source: a woman aged 25-40 years in good health. Each CDR3 is given with its conserved first and last residue. D genes are given only for firm matches. A row's size may be missing; if present it is once, few, many or a size class.

CDR3nt	CDR3aa	v_gene	abundance	j_gene	d_gene	len
TGTGCCAGCAGCCGATTGGGGGGTAGCACAGATACGCAGTATTTT	CASSRLGGSTDTQYF	TRBV28	once	TRBJ2-3	.	15
TGTGCCAGCAGTGAAGCATGGGGATCACTCCCCTACGAGCAGTACTTC	CASSEAWGSLPYEQYF	TRBV6-1	.	TRBJ2-7	.	16
TGTGCCAGTAGTATAGGTACAGGGGCGAACACTGAAGCTTTCTTT	CASSIGTGANTEAFF	TRBV19	.	TRBJ1-1	TRBD1	15
TGCGCCAGCAGTGAGCCCTTAGCGGGAGAGATTTCGTACGAGCAGTACTTC	CASSEPLAGEISYEQYF	TRBV10-2	.	TRBJ2-7	TRBD2	17
TGTGCCAGTAGTGCCACGACTAGCGGGGGGCCCTACGAGCAGTACTTC	CASSATTSGGPYEQYF	TRBV19	.	TRBJ2-7	TRBD2	16
TGTGCCAGCAGCTTAACAACTAGCGGAAACACCGGGGAGCTGTTTTTT	CASSLTTSGNTGELFF	TRBV7-9	.	TRBJ2-2	TRBD2	16
TGTGCCAGCAGTTCAACAGGGGGCGCGGTGGGCTACGAGCAGTACTTC	CASSSTGGAVGYEQYF	TRBV6-6	.	TRBJ2-7	TRBD1	16
TGTGCCAGCAGCTTTGGCAGTTACAATGAGCAGTTCTTC	CASSFGSYNEQFF	TRBV5-6	.	TRBJ2-1	.	13
TGTGCCAGCAGTTTCCTGGGCGAGGGGCCCTACGAGCAGTACTTC	CASSFLGEGPYEQYF	TRBV28	.	TRBJ2-7	.	15
TGTGCCAGTTCTCTCATGCAGGGACCCAATGAGCAGTTCTTC	CASSLMQGPNEQFF	TRBV19	.	TRBJ2-1	.	14
TGTGCCAGCAGTTTGGATAGGGGATATGGCTACACCTTC	CASSLDRGYGYTF	TRBV27	.	TRBJ1-2	.	13
TGTGCCAGCAGCTTAGCGGTCTACGAGCAGTACTTC	CASSLAVYEQYF	TRBV7-8	.	TRBJ2-7	.	12
TGTGCCAGCAGTTTAGATAGCGGATCCACCTACGAGCAGTACTTC	CASSLDSGSTYEQYF	TRBV28	.	TRBJ2-7	.	15